The T cell receptor beta chain under discussion was sequenced for a study of response to subunit inactivated influenza vaccine. General study results and limits: A suggestion made by the authors is that each seasonal influenza vaccination recruits few new T cells.

This clonotype was seen a few times. What it binds is not known. Germline trimming cut 1 base from V and 9 bases from J; bases unmatched to any gene: 8. The CDR3 spans 14 residues. Germline CDR1 is DFQATT and CDR2 is SNEGSKA (reference sequence). TCRdb fed the RT-PCR reads into MiXCR, producing one record per CDR3 protein. The sample lists 500,000 to 550,000 distinct CDR3 sequences; around 8% were seen once. The sample was PBMCs from blood, taken around 25 months after vaccination. The receptor was isolated from a man aged 50 to 69 who received an inactivated influenza vaccine. The chain has TRBV20-1 and TRBJ2-1, with 8 positions matching TRBD2. The CDR3 loop reads CSARVGSGMGEQFF. The DNA of the CDR3 is TGCAGTGCTAGAGTTGGTAGCGGGATGGGTGAGCAGTTCTTC.